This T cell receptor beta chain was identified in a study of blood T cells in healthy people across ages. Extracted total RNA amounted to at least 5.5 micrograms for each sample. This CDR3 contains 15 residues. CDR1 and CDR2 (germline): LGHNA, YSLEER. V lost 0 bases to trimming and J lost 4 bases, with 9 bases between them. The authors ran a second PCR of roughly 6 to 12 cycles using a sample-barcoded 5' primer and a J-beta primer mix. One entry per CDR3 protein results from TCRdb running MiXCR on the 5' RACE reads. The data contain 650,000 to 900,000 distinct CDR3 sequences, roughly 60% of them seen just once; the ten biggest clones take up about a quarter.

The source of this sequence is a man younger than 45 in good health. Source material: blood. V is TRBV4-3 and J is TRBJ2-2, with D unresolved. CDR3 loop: CASSQEVRTTGELFF. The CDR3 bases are TGCGCCAGCAGCCAAGAGGTTAGGACCACCGGGGAGCTGTTTTTT.